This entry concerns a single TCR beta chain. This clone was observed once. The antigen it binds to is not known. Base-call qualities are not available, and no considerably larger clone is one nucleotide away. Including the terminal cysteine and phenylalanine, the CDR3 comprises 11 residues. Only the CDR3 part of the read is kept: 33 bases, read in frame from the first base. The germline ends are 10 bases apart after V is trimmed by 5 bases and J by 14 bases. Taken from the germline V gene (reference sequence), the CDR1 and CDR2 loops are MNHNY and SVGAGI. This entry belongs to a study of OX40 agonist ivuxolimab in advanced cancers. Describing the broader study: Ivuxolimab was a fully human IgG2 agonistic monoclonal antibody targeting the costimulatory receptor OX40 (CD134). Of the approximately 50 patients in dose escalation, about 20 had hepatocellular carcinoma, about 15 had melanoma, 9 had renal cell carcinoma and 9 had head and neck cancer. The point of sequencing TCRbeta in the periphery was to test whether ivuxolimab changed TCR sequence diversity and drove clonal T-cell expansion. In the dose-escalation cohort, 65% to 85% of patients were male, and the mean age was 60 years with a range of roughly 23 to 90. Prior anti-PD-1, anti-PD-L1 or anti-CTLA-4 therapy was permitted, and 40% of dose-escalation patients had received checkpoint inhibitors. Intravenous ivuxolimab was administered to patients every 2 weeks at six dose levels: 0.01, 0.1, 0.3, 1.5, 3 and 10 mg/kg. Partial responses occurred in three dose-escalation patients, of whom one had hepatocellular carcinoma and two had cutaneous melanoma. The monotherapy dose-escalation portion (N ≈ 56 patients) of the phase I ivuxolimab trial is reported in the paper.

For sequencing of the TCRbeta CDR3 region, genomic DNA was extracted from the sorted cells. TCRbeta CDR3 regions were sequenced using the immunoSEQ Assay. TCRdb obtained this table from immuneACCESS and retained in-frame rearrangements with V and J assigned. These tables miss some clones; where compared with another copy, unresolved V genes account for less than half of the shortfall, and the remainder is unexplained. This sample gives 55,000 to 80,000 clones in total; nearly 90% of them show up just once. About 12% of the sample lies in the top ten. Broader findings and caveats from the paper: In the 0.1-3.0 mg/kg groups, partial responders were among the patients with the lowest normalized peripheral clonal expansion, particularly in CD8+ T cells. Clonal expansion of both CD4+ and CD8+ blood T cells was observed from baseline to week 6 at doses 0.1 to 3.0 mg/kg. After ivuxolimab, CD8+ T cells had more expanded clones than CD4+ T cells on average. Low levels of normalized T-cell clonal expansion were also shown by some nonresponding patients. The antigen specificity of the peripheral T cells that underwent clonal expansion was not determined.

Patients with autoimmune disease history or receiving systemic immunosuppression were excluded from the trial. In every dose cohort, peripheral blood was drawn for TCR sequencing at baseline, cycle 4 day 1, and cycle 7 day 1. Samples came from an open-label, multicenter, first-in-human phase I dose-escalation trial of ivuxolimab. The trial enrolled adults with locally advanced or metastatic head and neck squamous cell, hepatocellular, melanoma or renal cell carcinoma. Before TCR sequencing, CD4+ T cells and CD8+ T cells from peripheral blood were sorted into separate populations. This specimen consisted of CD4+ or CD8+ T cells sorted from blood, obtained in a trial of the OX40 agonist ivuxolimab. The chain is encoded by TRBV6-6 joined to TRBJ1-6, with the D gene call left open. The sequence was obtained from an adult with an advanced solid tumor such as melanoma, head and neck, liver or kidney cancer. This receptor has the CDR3 CASSTPFALHF. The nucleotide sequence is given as TGTGCCAGCAGTACCCCCTTTGCCCTCCACTTT.